This paragraph covers one T cell receptor beta chain sequence. The antigen is not known. The sample belongs to a study of cytomegalovirus exposure and HLA in healthy donors. For the study at large: HLA-typed donors contributed some 77 million unique TCRs, which were held in an early data release. The study, taken as a whole, reports: Sequencing likely produced, as an artifact, a cluster of highly shared sequence variants.

The PCR contained 60 Vbeta and 13 Jbeta primers. Per the study methods: In a later analysis, of 80 million to 90 million unique beta chains, roughly 9.9 million appeared in at least two donors. Using immunoSEQ multiplex PCR, the repertoire was profiled, and TCRdb retains in-frame clones only, with some absent. Clonal size and the V and J genes are those of that table, whereas D and trimming came from the DNA. The data show roughly 170,000 clones, approximately 80% seen once. V was clipped by 3 bases and J by 0 bases; unmatched bases: 5. The CDR3 contains 16 residues. Germline V gene data show CDR1 as SGHNT and CDR2 as YENEEA. At sampling all donors were nominally healthy, likely with unrecorded immune exposures.

V is TRBV11-3 and J is TRBJ2-3; the match to TRBD1 covers 8 bases. This clonotype was sampled from a young woman in good health and CMV-seronegative. The sequenced sample consisted of PBMCs. The CDR3 loop reads CASSFPGQASTDTQYF. As DNA, the CDR3 is TGTGCCAGCAGCTTTCCGGGACAGGCTAGCACAGATACGCAGTATTTT.